A selection of T cell receptor beta chains follows, all from one sample in a study of spatial heterogeneity in lung cancer. TCRdb re-called the 5' RACE reads with MiXCR, one entry per CDR3 protein. Of some 97,000 distinct CDR3 sequences in the sample, around 4.8% were seen once. This sample comprised lung tumor tissue, obtained at surgery. Receptor source: a male donor with early-stage non-small cell lung cancer. Both conserved end residues are part of each CDR3. D genes are given only for firm matches. Where a row states a size, it is once, few, many or the class of an expanded clone; other rows omit it.

TRBV7-7	-	-	TRBJ2-3	CASSLGSLSTDTQYF	TGTGCTAGCAGCTTAGGATCACTAAGCACAGATACGCAGTATTTT
TRBV24-1	-	many	TRBJ2-7	CAGRDIYYEQYF	TGTGCTGGCCGGGACATTTACTACGAGCAGTACTTC
TRBV3-1	-	-	TRBJ1-1	CASEDSMNTEAFF	TGTGCCAGCGAAGACAGTATGAACACTGAAGCTTTCTTT
TRBV29-1	-	many	TRBJ1-2	CSVGPPYGYTF	TGCAGCGTTGGTCCCCCGTATGGCTACACCTTC
TRBV27	-	-	TRBJ2-1	CASSLGGGVAGQFF	TGTGCCAGCAGTTTGGGGGGCGGGGTAGCGGGCCAGTTCTTC
TRBV20-1	-	many	TRBJ1-1	CSASPRAPEAFF	TGCAGTGCTAGTCCCAGGGCCCCTGAAGCTTTCTTT
TRBV2	-	many	TRBJ1-2	CASSPPTRDYGYTF	TGTGCCAGCAGCCCGCCTACAAGGGACTATGGCTACACCTTC
TRBV10-3	-	many	TRBJ1-1	CAIRGDGLNTEAFF	TGTGCCATCAGGGGGGACGGACTGAACACTGAAGCTTTCTTT
TRBV12-3/TRBV12-4	-	-	TRBJ1-5	CASRLGGGQPQHF	TGTGCCAGCAGACTAGGGGGTGGCCAGCCCCAGCATTTT
TRBV12-3/TRBV12-4	-	many	TRBJ1-1	CASSLVGLNTEAFF	TGTGCCAGCAGTTTAGTCGGACTGAACACTGAAGCTTTCTTT
TRBV27	-	many	TRBJ2-5	CASSIGIQETQYF	TGTGCCAGCAGTATAGGGATACAAGAGACCCAGTACTTC
TRBV27	-	many	TRBJ1-5	CASSLADNQPQHF	TGTGCCAGCAGTTTGGCAGATAATCAGCCCCAGCATTTT
TRBV28	-	many	TRBJ2-7	CASSRTRTPGLRYF	TGTGCCAGCAGTCGGACCAGGACCCCGGGACTCCGGTACTTC
TRBV5-6	TRBD1	few	TRBJ1-3	CASSPTGTYSGNTIYF	TGTGCCAGCAGCCCGACAGGGACCTACTCTGGAAACACCATATATTTT
TRBV5-1	-	many	TRBJ1-5	CASSWAGDQPQHF	TGCGCCAGCAGCTGGGCTGGGGATCAGCCCCAGCATTTT
TRBV28	TRBD1	many	TRBJ1-2	CASSTGQGSYGYTF	TGTGCCTCCTCCACGGGACAGGGTTCCTATGGCTACACCTTC
TRBV28	TRBD2	many	TRBJ2-3	CASKGTSGDDASTDTQYF	TGTGCCAGCAAAGGGACTAGCGGAGACGACGCTAGCACAGATACGCAGTATTTT
TRBV28	-	-	TRBJ2-7	CASSPGSKRVEQYF	TGTGCCAGCAGTCCGGGGTCGAAGAGGGTAGAGCAGTACTTC
TRBV20-1	-	many	TRBJ1-5	CSAQDSYSNQPQHF	TGCAGTGCTCAGGACAGCTATAGCAATCAGCCCCAGCATTTT
TRBV20-1	TRBD2	many	TRBJ2-2	CSAPGLAGGVSTGELFF	TGCAGTGCTCCGGGACTAGCGGGAGGTGTAAGCACCGGGGAGCTGTTTTTT
TRBV5-1	TRBD1	many	TRBJ1-2	CASSPPGQEAYGYTF	TGCGCCAGCAGCCCCCCGGGACAGGAGGCCTATGGCTACACCTTC
TRBV5-4	TRBD1	few	TRBJ1-2	CASSLRDRSYGYTF	TGTGCCAGCAGCTTGAGGGACAGATCCTATGGCTACACCTTC
TRBV28	-	few	TRBJ2-6	CASSHQGEYGVSGANVLTF	TGTGCCAGCAGCCATCAGGGAGAGTACGGAGTCTCTGGGGCCAACGTCCTGACTTTC
TRBV28	-	many	TRBJ2-7	CASSLGFSSTEQYF	TGTGCCAGCAGTTTAGGTTTTTCGTCGACCGAGCAGTACTTC
TRBV28	-	medium-sized	TRBJ2-6	CASSLFGANVLTF	TGTGCCAGCAGTTTATTTGGGGCCAACGTCCTGACTTTC
TRBV9	-	many	TRBJ1-1	CASSRDSRMNTEAFF	TGTGCCAGCAGCAGGGATTCGCGGATGAACACTGAAGCTTTCTTT
TRBV21-1	-	many	TRBJ2-4	CASSQPGTEETHSGRMNIQYF	TGTGCCAGCAGCCAACCTGGGACAGAAGAGACCCACAGCGGGAGAATGAACATTCAGTACTTC
TRBV5-1	-	many	TRBJ1-1	CASSLDLGARTEAFF	TGCGCCAGCAGCTTGGATCTGGGGGCGAGGACTGAAGCTTTCTTT
TRBV27	-	few	TRBJ2-5	CASSLLGYGETQYF	TGTGCCAGCAGTTTATTGGGCTATGGAGAGACCCAGTACTTC
TRBV29-1	-	many	TRBJ2-1	CSVAIEESYNEQFF	TGCAGCGTTGCTATCGAAGAATCCTACAATGAGCAGTTCTTC
TRBV5-1	-	many	TRBJ1-6	CASSEQGWNSPLHF	TGCGCCAGCAGCGAACAGGGCTGGAATTCACCCCTCCACTTT
TRBV18	-	many	TRBJ2-5	CASSPLKETQYF	TGTGCCAGCTCACCCCTTAAAGAGACCCAGTACTTC
TRBV4-1	TRBD1	many	TRBJ2-1	CASSQRTGDEQFF	TGCGCCAGCAGCCAAAGGACAGGGGATGAGCAGTTCTTC
TRBV5-1	-	many	TRBJ2-6	CASSLGQEVGANVLTF	TGCGCCAGCAGCTTGGGCCAGGAGGTTGGGGCCAACGTCCTGACTTTC
TRBV7-8	-	many	TRBJ2-3	CASSLRQARYTDTQYF	TGTGCCAGCAGCTTAAGGCAGGCCAGATACACAGATACGCAGTATTTT
TRBV6-6	-	many	TRBJ1-4	CASGKPGEKLFF	TGTGCCAGCGGGAAACCGGGGGAAAAACTGTTTTTT
TRBV4-1	TRBD2	many	TRBJ2-7	CASSQGPTSLAYEQYF	TGCGCCAGCAGCCAAGGCCCGACTAGCTTAGCCTACGAGCAGTACTTC
TRBV27	-	-	TRBJ2-3	CASSFRAPVNTQYF	TGTGCCAGCAGTTTTCGGGCTCCCGTGAATACGCAGTATTTT
TRBV4-2	-	many	TRBJ2-6	CASSQEIGPSGANVLTF	TGTGCCAGCAGCCAAGAGATAGGACCCTCTGGGGCCAACGTCCTGACTTTC
TRBV28	-	many	TRBJ1-5	CASSREDQPQHF	TGTGCCAGCAGCAGGGAGGATCAGCCCCAGCATTTT
TRBV14	-	many	TRBJ2-7	CASSQGYEQYF	TGTGCCAGCAGCCAAGGCTACGAGCAGTACTTC
TRBV7-8	-	many	TRBJ2-3	CASSLELKGTQYF	TGTGCCAGCAGCCTCGAGCTCAAGGGTACGCAGTATTTT
TRBV12-3/TRBV12-4	TRBD1	many	TRBJ2-3	CASRVGDRDTDTQYF	TGTGCCAGCAGAGTTGGGGACAGGGACACAGATACGCAGTATTTT
TRBV20-1	-	many	TRBJ1-1	CSAFRIMNTEAFF	TGCAGTGCTTTTAGAATCATGAACACTGAAGCTTTCTTT
TRBV28	-	many	TRBJ2-7	CASSLSPGVYEQYF	TGTGCCAGCAGCCTATCCCCAGGCGTCTACGAGCAGTACTTC
TRBV29-1	-	many	TRBJ2-7	CATQGRPYEQYF	TGCGCGACACAGGGCAGACCCTACGAGCAGTACTTC
TRBV6-5	TRBD1	few	TRBJ2-6	CASSRQGAGANVLTF	TGTGCCAGCAGTCGACAGGGGGCTGGGGCCAACGTCCTGACTTTC
TRBV20-1	-	many	TRBJ2-3	CSASGGTDTQYF	TGCAGTGCTAGCGGGGGCACAGATACGCAGTATTTT